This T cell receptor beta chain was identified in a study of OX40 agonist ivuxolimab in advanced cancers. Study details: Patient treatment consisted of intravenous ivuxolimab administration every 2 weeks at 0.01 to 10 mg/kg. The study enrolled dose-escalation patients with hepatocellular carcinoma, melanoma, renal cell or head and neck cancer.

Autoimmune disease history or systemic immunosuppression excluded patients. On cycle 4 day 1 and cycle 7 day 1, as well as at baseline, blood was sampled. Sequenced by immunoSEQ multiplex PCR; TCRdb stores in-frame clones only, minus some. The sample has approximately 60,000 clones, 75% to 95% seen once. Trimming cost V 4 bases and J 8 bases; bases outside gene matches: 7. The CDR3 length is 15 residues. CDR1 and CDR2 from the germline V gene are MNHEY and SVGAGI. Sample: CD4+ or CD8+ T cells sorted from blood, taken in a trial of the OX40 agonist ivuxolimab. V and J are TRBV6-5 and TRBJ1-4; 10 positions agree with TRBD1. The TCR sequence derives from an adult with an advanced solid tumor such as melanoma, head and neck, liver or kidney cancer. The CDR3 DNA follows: TGTGCCAGCAGTTCCGCCGGGACAGGGGCCGAAAAACTGTTTTTT. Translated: CASSSAGTGAEKLFF.